This T cell receptor (beta chain) was retrieved from a study of CD8+CD57+ T cells in acquired aplastic anemia. Background on the study: DNA per sorted CD4+ or CD8+ sample ranged roughly 0.19 to 27.4 ug, averaging roughly 3.2 ug.

V lost 2 bases, J lost 2 bases, and 7 bases lay in between. CDR3 size: 15 residues. Germline loops: CDR1 WNHNN, CDR2 SYGVQD (reference sequence). It was genomic DNA that served as the template for profiling TCR beta VDJ and CDR3. TCRdb itself ran the reads through MiXCR, one entry per CDR3 protein. The repertoire has 100,000 to 120,000 distinct CDR3 sequences, roughly 50% of them found once; the top ten carry under 35%. Sequencing was done on a sample of sorted CD4+, CD8+, or CD8+CD57+ T cells (not recorded which) from PBMCs. The chain employs TRBV10-1 and TRBJ1-6; TRBD1 might be the D (6 bases). The source of this sequence is a human donor in good health, serving as a control. DNA of the CDR3: TGCGCCAGCAGTGAGCAGGGGACCTATAATTCACCCCTCCACTTT. Amino acids: CASSEQGTYNSPLHF.